A single sample gave rise to the 9 T cell receptor beta chains below, sequenced in a study of shared clonotypes between healthy human individuals. Clones were sequenced by immunoSEQ multiplex PCR, and TCRdb holds only the in-frame ones, with some missing. The sample yields hundreds of thousands of clones, approximately 96% seen once. CD8 cells regarded as naive lacked CD45RO, were positively chosen for CCR7, and omitted terminally differentiated effector memory CD45RA+ cells. Material for sequencing was naive CD8+ T cells sorted from blood. The origin of the receptors is a woman in her twenties or thirties in good health.

This sequence joins TRBV19 and TRBJ2-7; D remains ambiguous. The CDR3 loop spans 13 amino acids. The V end was cut by 3 bases, the J end by 6 bases, with 12 bases between. Germline values: CDR1 LNHDA, CDR2 SQIVND (reference sequence). CDR3 DNA: TGTGCCAGTAGTATTGTGTCTCGAGGCGAGCAGTACTTC. Amino acid sequence: CASSIVSRGEQYF.

CDR3 in DNA: TGTGCCAGCAGCCCCAAGGATGGGACTGAAGCTTTCTTT. This encodes CASSPKDGTEAFF. The rearrangement uses TRBV13 and TRBJ1-1, with D unresolved. V was shortened by 5 bases and J by 5 bases, with 12 bases between the two germline ends. The CDR3 length is 13 residues. CDR1 PRHDT and CDR2 FYEKMQ come from the germline V gene (reference sequence).

The chain carries TRBV19 and TRBJ1-3; D is ambiguous. V was trimmed by 4 bases and J by 0 bases, leaving 16 bases between them. CDR1 LNHDA and CDR2 SQIVND come from the germline V gene (reference sequence). The CDR3 has 17 residues. In DNA, the CDR3 is TGTGCCAGTAGTAATGTAGTACGCCGGACCTCTGGAAACACCATATATTTT. This encodes CASSNVVRRTSGNTIYF.

The V and J genes are TRBV7-3 and TRBJ2-3; the D gene is possibly TRBD2 (7 bases). The CDR3 sequence is 16 residues long. Germline assignment: CDR1 SGHTA and CDR2 FQGTGA. The V end lost 4 bases, the J end lost 1 base, and 15 bases lay between the germline ends. The CDR3 reads CASSSQGEGGTDTQYF. The CDR3 DNA follows: TGTGCCAGCAGCTCCCAAGGGGAGGGGGGCACAGATACGCAGTATTTT.

CDR3 protein: CASSLARWREESYEQYF. The DNA of the CDR3 is TGTGCCAGCAGCTTAGCGCGTTGGCGGGAGGAGTCCTACGAGCAGTACTTC. This chain uses TRBV7-2 with TRBJ2-7; 8 positions agree with TRBD2. Germline V CDR1 and CDR2: SGHTA, FQGNSA. V gave up 0 bases and J gave up 1 base; unmatched junction bases: 8. This CDR3 has 17 residues. Drawing the rest from reference TRBV7-2 and TRBJ2-7, the complete variable domain is GAGVSQSPSNKVTEKGKDVELRCDPISGHTALYWYRQSLGQGLEFLIYFQGNSAPDKSGLPSDRFSAERTGGSVSTLTIQRTQQEDSAVYLCASSLARWREESYEQYFGPGTRLTVT.

The chain uses TRBV6-5 and TRBJ2-5; D is ambiguous. Per the germline V gene, CDR1 is MNHEY and CDR2 is SVGAGI. Trimming took 6 bases from V and 5 from J, leaving 19 bases between them. CDR3 size: 15 residues. The CDR3 DNA follows: TGTGCCAGCAGGCCCGACATCCAGTTCAGGGAGACCCAGTACTTC. This translates into CASRPDIQFRETQYF.

This rearrangement joins TRBV7-9 to TRBJ2-5, with 11 bases lining up with TRBD2. CDR3 length: 15 amino acids. The ends lost 5 bases at V and 4 bases at J; junction bases unmatched: 6. The germline CDR1 and CDR2 sequences are SEHNR and FQNEAQ (reference sequence). The CDR3 protein is CASSHVAGGGETQYF. CDR3 DNA sequence: TGTGCCAGCAGCCACGTAGCGGGAGGGGGAGAGACCCAGTACTTC.

The J gene is TRBJ2-7, the V gene TRBV27; 13 bases fit TRBD2. The CDR3 totals 15 residues. Germline CDR1 and CDR2: MNHEY and SMNVEV (reference sequence). V lost 5 bases, J lost 7 bases, and 8 bases stayed unmatched. This CDR3 reads CASSQGLAGAEEQYF. The DNA for the CDR3 is TGTGCCAGCAGTCAAGGACTAGCGGGAGCGGAGGAGCAGTACTTC.

Notes on this clone: Other nucleotide sequences in the sample specify the same CDR3. The gene calls are TRBV9 and TRBJ2-2, with no clear D. Deletions cut 2 bases from V and 4 bases from J, with 3 bases between. Germline V gives CDR1 SGDLS, CDR2 YYNGEE. The CDR3 length is 12 residues. CDR3 residues: CASSVSTGELFF. The DNA for the CDR3 is TGTGCCAGCAGCGTTTCCACCGGGGAGCTGTTTTTT.